This passage covers 18 T cell receptor beta chains from one sample sequenced in a study of cytomegalovirus exposure and HLA in healthy donors. PCR used 60 Vbeta primers and 13 Jbeta primers. Sequencing used immunoSEQ multiplex PCR; TCRdb keeps in-frame clones, though not all of them. The table lists under 200,000 clones, 75% of them singletons. The material sequenced was PBMCs. These receptors all stem from a woman in her 50s in good health and CMV-seropositive.

The CDR3 sequence is CASSMRDRDLAEQYF. CDR3 nucleotide sequence: TGTGCCAGCAGCATGAGGGACAGGGACTTGGCCGAGCAGTACTTC. The V and J genes are TRBV7-6 and TRBJ2-7; the match to TRBD1 covers 9 bases. With V trimmed by 5 bases and J by 6 bases, 11 bases remained unmatched. Germline CDR1 reads SGHVS; CDR2 reads FNYEAQ. The CDR3 consists of 15 residues.

This chain joins TRBV29-1 and TRBJ2-1; perhaps TRBD1 as D (7 bases). CDR3 size: 11 residues. The germline V and J ends were trimmed by 6 bases and 7 bases, with 10 bases remaining between them. The germline V gene encodes CDR1 SQVTM and CDR2 ANQGSEA. This CDR3 reads CSVAGGNEQFF. The CDR3 region has the DNA TGCAGCGTAGCAGGGGGGAATGAGCAGTTCTTC.

The V call is TRBV4-1, the J call TRBJ2-3; TRBD2 might be the D (5 bases). V was trimmed by 1 base and J by 6 bases, leaving 20 bases between them. CDR3 size: 17 residues. CDR1 and CDR2 from the germline V gene are MGHRA and YSYEKL. The CDR3 sequence is CASSQGFLGMARDTQYF. DNA for the CDR3: TGCGCCAGCAGCCAAGGGTTTCTCGGGATGGCCCGGGATACGCAGTATTTT.

This chain joins TRBV20-1 and TRBJ1-1; no clear D. This CDR3 is built from 10 residues. Trimming stripped 3 bases from V and 10 bases from J, with 9 bases between. Germline CDR1 is DFQATT and CDR2 is SNEGSKA (reference sequence). For the CDR3, the DNA is TGCAGTGCTAGTTCCCCAATAGCTTTCTTT. It encodes CSASSPIAFF.

This clone was seen once. The rearrangement joins TRBV6-6 to TRBJ1-5, with 8 nucleotides matching TRBD1. Per the germline V gene, CDR1 is MNHNY and CDR2 is SVGAGI (reference sequence). J lost 4 bases, V lost 5 bases, and 10 bases had no gene match. The CDR3 consists of 16 residues. The CDR3 is CASSPQDRGANQPQHF. CDR3 coding DNA: TGTGCCAGCAGTCCCCAAGACAGGGGAGCGAATCAGCCCCAGCATTTT.

CDR3 loop: CAISLDRVGYTF. CDR3 bases: TGTGCCATCAGCCTAGACAGGGTTGGCTACACCTTC. This rearrangement joins TRBV10-3 to TRBJ1-2; 7 bases are shared with TRBD1. V dropped 6 bases and J dropped 7; count of bases not matched to a gene: 5. Germline assignment: CDR1 ENHRY and CDR2 SYGVKD. This CDR3 has 12 residues.

The chain carries TRBV2 and TRBJ2-3, with 8 bases that match TRBD2. V shed 0 bases, J shed 6 bases, and the junction held 8 bases outside the gene matches. Germline lookup yields CDR1 SNHLY and CDR2 FYNNEI. The CDR3 totals 16 residues. CDR3 coding DNA: TGTGCCAGCAGTGAAGCGCGGGGGGCCCTCGTCGATACGCAGTATTTT. Translated, it gives CASSEARGALVDTQYF. The full variable domain, its missing parts supplied by reference TRBV2 and TRBJ2-3, is EPEVTQTPSHQVTQMGQEVILRCVPISNHLYFYWYRQILGQKVEFLVSFYNNEISEKSEIFDDQFSVERPDGSNFTLKIRSTKLEDSAMYFCASSEARGALVDTQYFGPGTRLTVL.

This sequence joins TRBV12-5 and TRBJ2-7, with TRBD1 identical over 11 bases. CDR1 and CDR2 from the germline V gene are LGHNT and FRNRAP. The CDR3 runs to 14 residues. The trim removed 5 bases at V and 3 bases at J, leaving 3 bases unmatched. The CDR3: CASGMGQGGYEQYF. The CDR3 DNA reads as TGTGCTAGTGGTATGGGACAGGGGGGCTACGAGCAGTACTTC.

The rearrangement uses TRBV7-2 and TRBJ1-1; D is unclear. The CDR3 sequence is 14 residues long. Germline-derived CDR1 and CDR2 are SGHTA and FQGNSA. V was clipped by 6 bases and J by 3 bases, with 14 bases between them. This CDR3 reads CASSALLQYTEAFF. CDR3 in DNA: TGTGCCAGCAGTGCCCTCCTACAGTACACTGAAGCTTTCTTT. The variable domain in full, with the rest retrieved from reference TRBV7-2 and TRBJ1-1, is GAGVSQSPSNKVTEKGKDVELRCDPISGHTALYWYRQSLGQGLEFLIYFQGNSAPDKSGLPSDRFSAERTGGSVSTLTIQRTQQEDSAVYLCASSALLQYTEAFFGQGTRLTVV.

This clone was seen more than once but under ten times. The rearrangement uses TRBV7-9 and TRBJ2-2; 11 bases are shared with TRBD2. This CDR3 is built from 16 residues. Germline V CDR1 and CDR2: SEHNR, FQNEAQ (reference sequence). V dropped 5 bases and J dropped 1; count of bases not matched to a gene: 3. CDR3 amino acids: CASSAGTSGNTGELFF. The CDR3 DNA reads as TGTGCCAGCAGCGCCGGGACTAGCGGGAACACCGGGGAGCTGTTTTTT.

This clone was detected once. The rearrangement uses TRBV4-1 and TRBJ2-5, with D possibly TRBD2 on 5 matching bases. The V end lost 0 bases, the J end lost 6 bases, and 11 bases lay between the germline ends. The CDR3 has 14 residues. Germline values: CDR1 MGHRA, CDR2 YSYEKL. DNA for the CDR3: TGCGCCAGCAGCCAAGATTATCGGGGAAAGACCCAGTACTTC. Translated, it gives CASSQDYRGKTQYF.

The gene calls are TRBV5-1 and TRBJ1-1; tentative D call: TRBD1 (5 bases). Trimming removed 0 bases from V and 6 bases from J, with 15 bases in between. This CDR3 is built from 15 residues. Germline-derived CDR1 and CDR2 are SGHRS and YFSETQ. The chain's CDR3 is CASSLEGGKTAEAFF. In DNA, the CDR3 is TGCGCCAGCAGCTTGGAAGGTGGTAAGACAGCTGAAGCTTTCTTT.

This clone showed up just a few times. The gene calls are TRBV9 and TRBJ2-1; D call uncertain. V was clipped by 2 bases and J by 6 bases, with 9 bases between them. The CDR3 contains 13 residues. The germline gives CDR1 SGDLS, CDR2 YYNGEE. The CDR3 sequence: CASSVDLTNEQFF. The CDR3 DNA reads as TGTGCCAGCAGCGTTGACTTGACCAATGAGCAGTTCTTC.

In this sample, this clone turned up a few times. The rearrangement joins TRBV25-1 to TRBJ1-1; TRBD1 matches 7 bases. With 8 bases clipped from V and 0 bases from J, the junction kept 3 bases outside the gene matches. CDR1 is MGHDK, CDR2 SYGVNS, per germline. The CDR3 runs 13 residues. CDR3 in DNA: TGTGCCAGCTCCGACAGGGTGAACACTGAAGCTTTCTTT. The encoded protein is CASSDRVNTEAFF.

The chain employs TRBV5-8 and TRBJ2-2; TRBD1 agrees at 7 bases. The V gene's germline CDR1 is SGHTS and CDR2 YDEGEE. The CDR3 has 15 residues. Trimming cost V 2 bases and J 5 bases; bases outside gene matches: 6. CDR3 in DNA: TGTGCCAGCAGCTTACTCTCACAGGGGACCGGGGAGCTGTTTTTT. Translating it yields CASSLLSQGTGELFF.

This clone came up once. CDR3 region: CASSLGQGSEKLFF. CDR3 bases: TGTGCCAGCAGCTTGGGGCAGGGGAGTGAAAAACTGTTTTTT. The rearrangement links TRBV5-4 to TRBJ1-4; D possibly corresponds to TRBD1 (6 bases). The CDR3 has 14 residues. The germline CDR1 and CDR2 sequences are SGHNT and YYREEE (reference sequence). V lost 0 bases and J lost 7, with 10 bases in between.

The chain links TRBV29-1 to TRBJ1-1; 7 positions match TRBD1. CDR1 is SQVTM and CDR2 is ANQGSEA in the germline V gene. V lost 6 bases, J lost 1 base, and 5 bases stayed unmatched. The CDR3 loop spans 13 amino acids. The DNA of the CDR3 is TGCAGCGTCCTACGACAGGGGAACACTGAAGCTTTCTTT. Protein sequence: CSVLRQGNTEAFF.

The rearrangement links TRBV6-5 to TRBJ1-2; 9 bases line up with TRBD1. Germline-derived CDR1 and CDR2 are MNHEY and SVGAGI. The V segment lost 4 bases and the J segment 4 bases; nucleotides outside the gene matches: 7. This CDR3 comprises 15 residues. The CDR3 DNA reads as TGTGCCAGCAGTTTTACAGGGGGCGCTGGCTATGGCTACACCTTC. Protein product: CASSFTGGAGYGYTF.